This T cell receptor (beta chain) was identified in a study of blood T cell repertoires in COVID-19. This clone has a handful of counts. Libraries were prepared by immunoSEQ multiplex PCR; TCRdb keeps only in-frame clonotypes and omits some of them. This repertoire shows over 200,000 clones, about 89% found once; its top ten account for 2% to 3%. The CDR3 spans 18 residues. Per germline, CDR1 MNHEY and CDR2 SMNVEV (reference sequence). The junction had 7 bases not matched to a gene; V was cut back by 0 bases and J by 2 bases. This TCR derives from a woman aged 45 to 65 with acute or convalescent COVID-19. The sample consisted of peripheral blood. V gene TRBV27 combines with J gene TRBJ1-6; TRBD1 agrees at 7 bases. The CDR3 sequence is CASSLSVQGGPYNSPLHF. CDR3 nucleotides: TGTGCCAGCAGTTTATCGGTACAAGGGGGCCCCTATAATTCACCCCTCCACTTT.